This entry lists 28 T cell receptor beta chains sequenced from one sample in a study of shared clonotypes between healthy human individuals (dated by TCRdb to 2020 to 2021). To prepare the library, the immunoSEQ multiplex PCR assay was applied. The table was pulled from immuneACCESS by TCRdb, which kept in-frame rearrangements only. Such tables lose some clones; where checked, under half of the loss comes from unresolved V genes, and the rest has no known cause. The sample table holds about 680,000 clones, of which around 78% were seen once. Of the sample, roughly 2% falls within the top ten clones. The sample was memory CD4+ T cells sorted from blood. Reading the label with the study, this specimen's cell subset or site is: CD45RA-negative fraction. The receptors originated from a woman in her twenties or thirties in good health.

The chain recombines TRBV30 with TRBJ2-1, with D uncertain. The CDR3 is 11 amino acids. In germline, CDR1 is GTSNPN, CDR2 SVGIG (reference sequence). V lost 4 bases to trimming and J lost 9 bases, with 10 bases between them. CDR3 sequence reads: CAWMGSAEQFF. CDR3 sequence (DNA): TGTGCCTGGATGGGGTCCGCTGAGCAGTTCTTC.

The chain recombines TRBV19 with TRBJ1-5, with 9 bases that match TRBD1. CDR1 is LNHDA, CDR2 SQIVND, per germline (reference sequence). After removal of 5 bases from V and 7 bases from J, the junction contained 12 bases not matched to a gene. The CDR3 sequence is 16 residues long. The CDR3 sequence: CASSPRQGVFGQPQHF. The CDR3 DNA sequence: TGTGCCAGTAGTCCCCGACAGGGGGTATTCGGGCAGCCCCAGCATTTT. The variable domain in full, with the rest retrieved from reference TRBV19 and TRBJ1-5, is DGGITQSPKYLFRKEGQNVTLSCEQNLNHDAMYWYRQDPGQGLRLIYYSQIVNDFQKGDIAEGYSVSREKKESFPLTVTSAQKNPTAFYLCASSPRQGVFGQPQHFGDGTRLSIL.

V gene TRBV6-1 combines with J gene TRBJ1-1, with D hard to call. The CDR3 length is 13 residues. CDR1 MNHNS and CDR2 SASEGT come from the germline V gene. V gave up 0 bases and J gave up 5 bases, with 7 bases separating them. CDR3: CASSEARRTEAFF. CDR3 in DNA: TGTGCCAGCAGTGAAGCTCGCCGGACTGAAGCTTTCTTT.

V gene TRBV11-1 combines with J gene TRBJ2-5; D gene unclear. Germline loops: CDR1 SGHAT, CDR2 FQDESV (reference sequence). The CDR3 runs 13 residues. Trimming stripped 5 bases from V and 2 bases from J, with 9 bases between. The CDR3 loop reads CASSRRSQETQYF. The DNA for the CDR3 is TGTGCCAGCAGCCGCAGATCACAAGAGACCCAGTACTTC.

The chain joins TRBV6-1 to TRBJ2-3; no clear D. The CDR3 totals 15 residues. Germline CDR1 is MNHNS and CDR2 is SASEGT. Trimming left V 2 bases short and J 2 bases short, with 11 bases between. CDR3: CASSEFDGTTDTQYF. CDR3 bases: TGTGCCAGCAGTGAATTCGATGGCACCACAGATACGCAGTATTTT.

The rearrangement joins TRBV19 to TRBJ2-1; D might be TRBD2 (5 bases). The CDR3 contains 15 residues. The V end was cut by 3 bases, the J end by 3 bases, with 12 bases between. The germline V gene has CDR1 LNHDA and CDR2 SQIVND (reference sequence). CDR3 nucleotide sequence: TGTGCCAGTAGTATCGCGAGGGCCTACTACAATGAGCAGTTCTTC. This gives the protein CASSIARAYYNEQFF.

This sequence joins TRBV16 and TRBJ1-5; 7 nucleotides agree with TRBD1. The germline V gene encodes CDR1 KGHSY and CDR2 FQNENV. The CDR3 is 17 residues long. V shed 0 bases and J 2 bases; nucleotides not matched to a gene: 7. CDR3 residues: CASSQSLTGYGNQPQHF. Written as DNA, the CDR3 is TGTGCCAGCAGCCAATCTTTGACAGGGTATGGCAATCAGCCCCAGCATTTT.

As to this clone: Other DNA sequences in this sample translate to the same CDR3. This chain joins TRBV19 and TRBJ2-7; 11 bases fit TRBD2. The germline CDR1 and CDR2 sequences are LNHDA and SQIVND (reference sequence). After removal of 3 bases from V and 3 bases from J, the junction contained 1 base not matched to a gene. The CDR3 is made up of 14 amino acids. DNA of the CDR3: TGTGCCAGTAGTATTACTAGCGGGAGCTACGAGCAGTACTTC. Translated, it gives CASSITSGSYEQYF. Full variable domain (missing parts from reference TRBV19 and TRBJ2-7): DGGITQSPKYLFRKEGQNVTLSCEQNLNHDAMYWYRQDPGQGLRLIYYSQIVNDFQKGDIAEGYSVSREKKESFPLTVTSAQKNPTAFYLCASSITSGSYEQYFGPGTRLTVT.

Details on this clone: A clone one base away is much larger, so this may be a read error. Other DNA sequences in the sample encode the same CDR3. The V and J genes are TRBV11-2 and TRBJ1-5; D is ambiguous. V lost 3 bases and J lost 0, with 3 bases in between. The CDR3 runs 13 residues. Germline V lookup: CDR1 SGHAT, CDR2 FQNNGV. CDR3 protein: CASSFYSNQPQHF. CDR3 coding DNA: TGTGCCAGCAGCTTCTATAGCAATCAGCCCCAGCATTTT.

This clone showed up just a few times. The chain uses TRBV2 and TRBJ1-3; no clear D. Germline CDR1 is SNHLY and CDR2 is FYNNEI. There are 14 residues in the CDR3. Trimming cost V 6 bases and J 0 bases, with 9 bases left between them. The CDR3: CASSRDRSGNTIYF. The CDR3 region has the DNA TGTGCCAGCAGCCGGGATCGCTCTGGAAACACCATATATTTT.

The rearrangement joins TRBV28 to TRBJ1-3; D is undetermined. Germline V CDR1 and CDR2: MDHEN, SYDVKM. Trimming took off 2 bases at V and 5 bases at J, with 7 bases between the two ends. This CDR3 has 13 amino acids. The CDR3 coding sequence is TGTGCCAGCAGTTTAACGTCTCGAAACACCATATATTTT. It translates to CASSLTSRNTIYF.

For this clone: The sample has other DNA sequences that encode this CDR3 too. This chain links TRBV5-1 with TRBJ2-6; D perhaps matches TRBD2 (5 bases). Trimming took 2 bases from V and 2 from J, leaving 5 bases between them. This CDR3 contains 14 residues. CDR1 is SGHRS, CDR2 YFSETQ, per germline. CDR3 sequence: CASSFSAGANVLTF. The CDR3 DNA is TGCGCCAGCAGCTTTAGCGCTGGGGCCAACGTCCTGACTTTC.

The CDR3 reads CASSSPGLAGSTDTQYF. The CDR3 DNA reads as TGTGCCAGCAGTTCCCCGGGACTAGCGGGATCCACAGATACGCAGTATTTT. The V gene is TRBV25-1, the J gene TRBJ2-3, with 13 nucleotides matching TRBD2. The trim removed 5 bases at V and 2 bases at J, leaving 7 bases unmatched. The CDR3 covers 17 residues. The V gene's germline CDR1 is MGHDK and CDR2 SYGVNS. Variable domain in full (rest from reference TRBV25-1 and TRBJ2-3): EADIYQTPRYLVIGTGKKITLECSQTMGHDKMYWYQQDPGMELHLIHYSYGVNSTEKGDLSSESTVSRIRTEHFPLTLESARPSHTSQYLCASSSPGLAGSTDTQYFGPGTRLTVL.

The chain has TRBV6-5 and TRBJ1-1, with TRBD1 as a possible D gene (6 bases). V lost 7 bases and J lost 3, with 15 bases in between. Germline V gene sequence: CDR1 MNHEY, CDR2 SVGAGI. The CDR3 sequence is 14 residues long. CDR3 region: CASNQGSWHTEAFF. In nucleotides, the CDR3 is TGTGCCAGCAACCAGGGGTCGTGGCACACTGAAGCTTTCTTT.

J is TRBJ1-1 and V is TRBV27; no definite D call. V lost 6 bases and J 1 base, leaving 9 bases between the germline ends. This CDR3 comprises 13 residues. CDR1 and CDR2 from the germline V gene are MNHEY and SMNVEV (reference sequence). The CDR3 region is CASSPSGNTEAFF. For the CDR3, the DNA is TGTGCCAGCAGCCCTTCGGGGAACACTGAAGCTTTCTTT.

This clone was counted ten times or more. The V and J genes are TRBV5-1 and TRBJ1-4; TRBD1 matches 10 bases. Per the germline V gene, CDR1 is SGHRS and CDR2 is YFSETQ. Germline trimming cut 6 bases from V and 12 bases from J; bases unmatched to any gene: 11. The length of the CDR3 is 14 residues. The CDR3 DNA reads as TGCGCCAGCACCGGGGGGACAGGGGCTCCGGAACTGTTTTTT. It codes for CASTGGTGAPELFF.

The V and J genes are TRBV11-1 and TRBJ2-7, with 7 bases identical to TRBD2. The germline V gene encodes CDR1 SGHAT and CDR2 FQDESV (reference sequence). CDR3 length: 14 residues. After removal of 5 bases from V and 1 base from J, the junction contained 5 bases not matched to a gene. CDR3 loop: CASSVGLVSYEQYF. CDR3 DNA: TGTGCCAGCAGCGTAGGACTAGTTTCCTACGAGCAGTACTTC.

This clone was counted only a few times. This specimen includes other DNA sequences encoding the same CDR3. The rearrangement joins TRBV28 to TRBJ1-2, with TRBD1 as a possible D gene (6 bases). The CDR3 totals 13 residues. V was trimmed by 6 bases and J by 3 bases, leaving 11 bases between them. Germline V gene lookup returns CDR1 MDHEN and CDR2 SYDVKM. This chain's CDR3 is CASRQGLDYGYTF. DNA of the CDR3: TGTGCCAGCAGACAGGGATTGGACTATGGCTACACCTTC.

The CDR3 DNA sequence: TGTGCCAGCAACCGAGTGGGGGGAGGTCAGCCCCAGCATTTT. Amino acid sequence: CASNRVGGGQPQHF. The gene calls are TRBV27 and TRBJ1-5, with D possibly TRBD1 on 5 matching bases. V gave up 7 bases and J gave up 6 bases, with 16 bases separating them. This CDR3 is built from 14 residues. Per germline, CDR1 MNHEY and CDR2 SMNVEV (reference sequence).

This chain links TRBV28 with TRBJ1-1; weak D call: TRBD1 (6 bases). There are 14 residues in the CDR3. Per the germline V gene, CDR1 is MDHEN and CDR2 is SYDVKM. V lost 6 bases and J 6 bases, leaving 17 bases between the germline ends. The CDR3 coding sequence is TGTGCCAGCAGCCGAGGCGGGGGGCGCGCTGAAGCTTTCTTT. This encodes CASSRGGGRAEAFF. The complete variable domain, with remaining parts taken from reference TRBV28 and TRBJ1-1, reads DVKVTQSSRYLVKRTGEKVFLECVQDMDHENMFWYRQDPGLGLRLIYFSYDVKMKEKGDIPEGYSVSREKKERFSLILESASTNQTSMYLCASSRGGGRAEAFFGQGTRLTVV.

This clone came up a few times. The CDR3 nucleotides are TGTGCCAGCAGCCCCGTCCAGGGGTATGGCTACACCTTC. It specifies CASSPVQGYGYTF. The genes are TRBV9 and TRBJ1-2; perhaps TRBD1 as D (6 bases). CDR1 and CDR2 (germline): SGDLS, YYNGEE. The germline V and J ends were trimmed by 4 bases and 5 bases, with 12 bases remaining between them. This CDR3 spans 13 amino acids.

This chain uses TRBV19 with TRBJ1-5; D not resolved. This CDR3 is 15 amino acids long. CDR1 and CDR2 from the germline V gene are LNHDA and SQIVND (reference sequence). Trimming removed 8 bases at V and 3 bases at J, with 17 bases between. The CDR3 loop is CASSLGREYNQPQHF. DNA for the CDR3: TGTGCCAGTTCCTTAGGACGGGAATACAATCAGCCCCAGCATTTT. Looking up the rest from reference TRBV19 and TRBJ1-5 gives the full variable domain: DGGITQSPKYLFRKEGQNVTLSCEQNLNHDAMYWYRQDPGQGLRLIYYSQIVNDFQKGDIAEGYSVSREKKESFPLTVTSAQKNPTAFYLCASSLGREYNQPQHFGDGTRLSIL.

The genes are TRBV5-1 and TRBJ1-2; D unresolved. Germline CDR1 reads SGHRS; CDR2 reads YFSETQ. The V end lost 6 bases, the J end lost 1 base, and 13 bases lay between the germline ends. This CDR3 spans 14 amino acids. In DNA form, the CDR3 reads TGCGCCAGCAACGTGGACGGAATTAACTATGGCTACACCTTC. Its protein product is CASNVDGINYGYTF. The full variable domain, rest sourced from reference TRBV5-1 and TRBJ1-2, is KAGVTQTPRYLIKTRGQQVTLSCSPISGHRSVSWYQQTPGQGLQFLFEYFSETQRNKGNFPGRFSGRQFSNSRSEMNVSTLELGDSALYLCASNVDGINYGYTFGSGTRLTVV.

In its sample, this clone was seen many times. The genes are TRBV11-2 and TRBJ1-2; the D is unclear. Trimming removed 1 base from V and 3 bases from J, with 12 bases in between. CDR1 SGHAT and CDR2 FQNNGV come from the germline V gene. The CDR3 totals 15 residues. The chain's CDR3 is CASSLVGLFDYGYTF. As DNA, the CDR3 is TGTGCCAGCAGCTTAGTAGGGTTATTCGACTATGGCTACACCTTC.

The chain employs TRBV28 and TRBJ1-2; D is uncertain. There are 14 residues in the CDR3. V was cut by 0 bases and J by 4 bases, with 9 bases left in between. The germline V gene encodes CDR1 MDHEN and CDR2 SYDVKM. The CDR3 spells CASSLWSTAYGYTF. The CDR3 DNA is TGTGCCAGCAGTTTATGGTCCACGGCCTATGGCTACACCTTC.

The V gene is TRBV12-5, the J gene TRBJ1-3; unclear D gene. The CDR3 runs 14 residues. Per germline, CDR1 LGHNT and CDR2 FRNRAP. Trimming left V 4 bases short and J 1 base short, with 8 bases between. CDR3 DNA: TGTGCTAGTGGTTCCTCCCTATCTGGAAACACCATATATTTT. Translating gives CASGSSLSGNTIYF. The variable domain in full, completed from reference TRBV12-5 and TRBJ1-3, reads DARVTQTPRHKVTEMGQEVTMRCQPILGHNTVFWYRQTMMQGLELLAYFRNRAPLDDSGMPKDRFSAEMPDATLATLKIQPSEPRDSAVYFCASGSSLSGNTIYFGEGSWLTVV.

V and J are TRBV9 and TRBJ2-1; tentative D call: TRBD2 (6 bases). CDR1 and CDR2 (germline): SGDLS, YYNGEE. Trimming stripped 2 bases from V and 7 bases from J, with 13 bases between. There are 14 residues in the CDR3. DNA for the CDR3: TGTGCCAGCAGCGTCGGCCCGGCGGGGAATGAGCAGTTCTTC. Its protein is CASSVGPAGNEQFF. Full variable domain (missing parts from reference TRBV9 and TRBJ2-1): DSGVTQTPKHLITATGQRVTLRCSPRSGDLSVYWYQQSLDQGLQFLIQYYNGEERAKGNILERFSAQQFPDLHSELNLSSLELGDSALYFCASSVGPAGNEQFFGPGTRLTVL.

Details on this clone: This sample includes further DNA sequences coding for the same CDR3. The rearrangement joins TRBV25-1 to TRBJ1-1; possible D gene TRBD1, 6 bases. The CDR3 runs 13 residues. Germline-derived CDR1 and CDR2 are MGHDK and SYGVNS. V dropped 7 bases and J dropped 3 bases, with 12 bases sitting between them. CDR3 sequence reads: CASMRGGYTEAFF. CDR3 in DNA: TGTGCCAGCATGCGAGGGGGGTACACTGAAGCTTTCTTT.